Sequencing of this T cell receptor beta chain was carried out in a study of blood T cell repertoires in COVID-19. Overall study context: The origin of the acute and convalescent COVID-19 samples was the United States, Italy and Spain. From T cells, B-cell-depleted T cells, or PBMCs came the material, which was cDNA or gDNA.

Germline CDR1 reads SGHTA; CDR2 reads FQGNSA. V lost 5 bases to trimming and J lost 7 bases; unmatched junction nucleotides: 7. The CDR3 is made up of 14 amino acids. Methods used by the authors: The authors estimated nucleated cell counts from reference gene primer amplification. The repertoire was sequenced with immunoSEQ multiplex PCR; TCRdb's copy has only in-frame clones and lacks some. The DNA was the basis for D and trimming; V, J and clone size are from that table. The table shows roughly 100,000 clones, with about 80% occurring only once. The receptor comes from a human donor in a cohort sampled during active COVID-19. Sample: peripheral blood. The rearrangement joins TRBV7-2 to TRBJ1-5; 8 bases map to TRBD1. The CDR3 sequence: CASSRGQGAQPQHF. CDR3 nucleotide sequence: TGTGCCAGCAGCCGGGGTCAGGGGGCACAGCCCCAGCATTTT.